These 16 T cell receptor beta chains were all obtained from the same sample, sequenced in a study of cytomegalovirus exposure and HLA in healthy donors. Vbeta (60) and Jbeta (13) primers were used in the PCR. Assay: immunoSEQ multiplex PCR; the TCRdb copy retains only in-frame clones and omits some. The sample totals 190,000 or so clones; its top ten clones hold roughly 0.74%. Sequencing input: PBMCs. The receptors shown here come from a boy aged 10-17 years in good health and CMV-seronegative.

This sequence joins TRBV2 and TRBJ2-5, with D possibly being TRBD1 (6 bases). CDR1 is SNHLY, CDR2 FYNNEI, per germline. The CDR3 runs 14 residues. V gave up 10 bases and J gave up 5 bases, with 20 bases separating them. CDR3 coding DNA: TGTGCCACCAGCCAGGGGACCGACGGGGAGACCCAGTACTTC. Encoded protein: CATSQGTDGETQYF.

V usage is TRBV19 and J usage is TRBJ1-1; no reliable D call. CDR3 length: 13 amino acids. The germline gives CDR1 LNHDA, CDR2 SQIVND (reference sequence). With 8 bases removed from V and 4 bases from J, the gap between germline ends came to 14 bases. In nucleotides, the CDR3 is TGTGCCAGTCATAGCCCCTTGGCCACTGAAGCTTTCTTT. Its protein product is CASHSPLATEAFF.

The chain uses TRBV4-1 and TRBJ2-7; 9 positions match TRBD2. V lost 1 base, J lost 0 bases, and 7 bases stayed unmatched. Germline CDR1 reads MGHRA; CDR2 reads YSYEKL. The CDR3 length is 17 residues. CDR3 sequence: CASSQGLAAASSYEQYF. CDR3 nucleotides: TGCGCCAGCAGCCAAGGACTAGCGGCGGCAAGCTCCTACGAGCAGTACTTC.

This chain connects TRBV2 to TRBJ1-5; D remains unclear. The germline V gene encodes CDR1 SNHLY and CDR2 FYNNEI. V was clipped by 6 bases and J by 9 bases, with 12 bases between them. This CDR3 has 12 residues. Here the CDR3 DNA reads TGTGCCAGCAGCGCTCCCACCGGGCCCCAGCATTTT. Encoded protein: CASSAPTGPQHF.

The rearrangement joins TRBV13 to TRBJ2-5, with a possible D match to TRBD1 (6 bases). CDR1 and CDR2 (germline): PRHDT, FYEKMQ (reference sequence). This CDR3 contains 14 residues. Between the trimmed V and J ends, which lost 3 bases and 2 bases, there was a span of 10 bases. The CDR3 spells CASSFKGEQETQYF. CDR3 in DNA: TGTGCCAGCAGCTTCAAGGGGGAACAAGAGACCCAGTACTTC.

The genes are TRBV2 and TRBJ2-1, with D hard to call. The CDR3 spans 10 residues. Per the germline V gene, CDR1 is SNHLY and CDR2 is FYNNEI. The ends were cut back, 8 bases at V and 8 bases at J, with 7 bases in the middle. CDR3 coding DNA: TGTGCCAGCGAACACGATGAGCAGTTCTTC. Its protein product is CASEHDEQFF.

The rearrangement uses TRBV7-2 and TRBJ2-1; 8 bases map to TRBD2. V was clipped by 5 bases and J by 7 bases; unmatched bases: 4. The CDR3 totals 13 residues. The germline CDR1 and CDR2 sequences are SGHTA and FQGNSA. CDR3 sequence: CASSPSGQNEQFF. CDR3 nucleotides: TGTGCCAGCAGCCCTAGCGGGCAAAATGAGCAGTTCTTC.

The rearrangement links TRBV9 to TRBJ1-5, with 8 bases aligning to TRBD1. In germline, CDR1 is SGDLS, CDR2 YYNGEE. After removal of 5 bases from V and 7 bases from J, the junction contained 8 bases not matched to a gene. The CDR3 totals 14 residues. CDR3 region: CASSLQGGEQPQHF. The CDR3 region has the DNA TGTGCCAGCAGTTTACAGGGGGGAGAACAGCCCCAGCATTTT.

A note on this clone: The germline gene is not matched at one end of the junction; a read error may be the cause. Other DNA sequences within the sample encode an identical CDR3. The rearrangement uses TRBV29-1 and TRBJ2-7, with a tentative D call TRBD1 (5 bases). Germline V gives CDR1 SQVTM, CDR2 ANQGSEA. The CDR3 covers 12 residues. The chain's CDR3 is CSVETGSYEQYF. CDR3 nucleotides: TGCAGCGTTGAAACAGGCTCCTACGAGCAATACTTC.

V gene TRBV5-5 combines with J gene TRBJ2-7, with 7 positions matching TRBD1. Germline assignment: CDR1 SGHKS and CDR2 YYEKEE (reference sequence). V dropped 3 bases and J dropped 5; count of bases not matched to a gene: 14. The CDR3 loop spans 16 amino acids. This CDR3 reads CASSSQPTGFKDEQYF. The DNA for the CDR3 is TGTGCCAGCAGCTCCCAACCGACAGGGTTCAAGGACGAGCAGTACTTC.

The gene calls are TRBV4-1 and TRBJ1-1, with 10 bases that match TRBD1. V gave up 3 bases and J gave up 6 bases; unmatched junction bases: 7. Germline CDR1 reads MGHRA; CDR2 reads YSYEKL. The CDR3 loop spans 15 amino acids. The CDR3 bases are TGCGCCAGCAGCCAGACAGGGGGCGAGGAGGCTGAAGCTTTCTTT. Translated, it gives CASSQTGGEEAEAFF.

The rearrangement links TRBV7-9 to TRBJ1-6, with D possibly being TRBD1 (6 bases). Looked up from germline, CDR1 is SEHNR and CDR2 is FQNEAQ (reference sequence). The CDR3 totals 17 residues. V lost 4 bases, J lost 0 bases, and 13 bases lay in between. The CDR3 region is CASSSRGGGSYNSPLHF. CDR3 nucleotides: TGTGCCAGCAGCTCCCGGGGAGGGGGCTCCTATAATTCACCCCTCCACTTT.

The chain joins TRBV28 to TRBJ1-2, with 8 bases that match TRBD1. The junction had 12 bases not matched to a gene; V was cut back by 4 bases and J by 8 bases. The CDR3 has 15 residues. Per germline, CDR1 MDHEN and CDR2 SYDVKM. The CDR3 here is CASSSRQGPSTGYTF. CDR3 DNA sequence: TGTGCCAGCAGTTCTAGACAGGGGCCGTCCACCGGCTACACCTTC.

The rearrangement links TRBV9 to TRBJ1-2; 9 bases are shared with TRBD1. The CDR3 consists of 13 residues. V lost 5 bases to trimming and J lost 6 bases; unmatched junction nucleotides: 5. The germline gives CDR1 SGDLS, CDR2 YYNGEE. DNA of the CDR3: TGTGCCAGCAGTGCCTGGACAGGGGATGGCTACACCTTC. Residues: CASSAWTGDGYTF.

V gene TRBV7-4 combines with J gene TRBJ2-3, with 8 bases identical to TRBD2. Trimming at V came to 2 bases and at J to 4 bases, leaving 5 bases not matched to a gene. Germline CDR1 reads SGHVT; CDR2 reads SQSDAQ. CDR3 length: 15 amino acids. CDR3 residues: CASSLLRGGPDTQYF. In nucleotides, the CDR3 is TGTGCCAGCAGCTTACTCCGGGGGGGCCCAGATACGCAGTATTTT. The full variable domain, rest sourced from reference TRBV7-4 and TRBJ2-3, is GAGVSQSPRYKVAKRGRDVALRCDSISGHVTLYWYRQTLGQGSEVLTYSQSDAQRDKSGRPSGRFSAERPERSVSTLKIQRTEQGDSAVYLCASSLLRGGPDTQYFGPGTRLTVL.

V is TRBV28 and J is TRBJ1-3; D gene uncertain. V gave up 8 bases and J gave up 8 bases, with 10 bases separating them. The CDR3 runs to 11 residues. Per germline, CDR1 MDHEN and CDR2 SYDVKM. CDR3 region: CASGGLDTIYF. The CDR3 DNA reads as TGTGCCAGCGGAGGTTTAGACACCATATATTTT.